This TCR beta chain was sequenced during a study of graft-versus-host responses after intestinal transplantation. Study information: Anti-thymocyte globulin induction, then tacrolimus and steroids for around three years, went to all recipients.

Method: immunoSEQ multiplex PCR; TCRdb's copy keeps in-frame clones and lacks some. This table holds approximately 75,000 clones, around 95% found once. Germline assignment: CDR1 KGHSH and CDR2 LQKENI. This CDR3 has 16 residues. The V segment lost 2 bases and the J segment 2 bases; nucleotides outside the gene matches: 6. About this clone: As yet, its antigen is unknown.

The rearrangement uses TRBV18 and TRBJ2-7; 10 nucleotides match TRBD1. Sequenced material: unstimulated CD8+ T cells sorted from spleen or lymph node cells, taken before intestinal transplant. The sequence derives from a human donor who received an intestinal transplant. The CDR3: CASSPLDRGDTYEQYF. The CDR3 nucleotides read TGTGCCAGCTCACCATTGGACAGGGGGGACACCTACGAGCAGTACTTC.